The source of this T cell receptor beta chain is a study of T-cell reconstitution after alpha-beta-depleted transplantation in children. Unique molecular identifiers were built into the TCRbeta library. TCRdb itself ran the PCR reads through MiXCR, one entry per CDR3 protein. This sample carries a few hundred thousand distinct CDR3 sequences, 6.6% of them seen once, and the ten largest clones take about 5.5%. The CDR3 runs 14 residues. The germline CDR1 and CDR2 sequences are MNHEY and SVGEGT. The ends were cut back, 8 bases at V and 3 bases at J, with 17 bases in the middle. The material was PBMCs, obtained before TCRalphabeta/CD19-depleted stem cell transplant. The TCR sequence derives from a boy aged 2 to 9 with acute lymphoblastic leukemia, due to receive a stem cell transplant. The chain joins TRBV6-2 or TRBV6-3 to TRBJ2-7; possibly TRBD2 for D (7 bases). CDR3 sequence (DNA): TGTGCCAGCCGGCGGGGGCAGGGTGTCTACGAGCAGTACTTC. Amino acid sequence: CASRRGQGVYEQYF.